This T cell receptor beta chain is from a study of T cells in Graves' hyperthyroidism and ophthalmopathy. Regions amplified from RNA transcripts were the TCR beta CDR3 regions. Primed by the HTBI set, a first-round RT-PCR was run on the TCR CDR3. TCRdb re-called the multiplex PCR reads with MiXCR, one entry per CDR3 protein. The sample contains over 500,000 distinct CDR3 sequences, around 16% of which appear only once. The sequenced sample was blood. The clonotype was recovered from a young woman with Graves' ophthalmopathy.

The CDR3 DNA reads as TGTGCCAGCCGCGCCCCGGGAGGGTGGTCTGGGGCCAACGTCCTGACTTTC. Its translation: CASRAPGGWSGANVLTF. The chain employs TRBV28 and TRBJ2-6, with 8 bases fitting TRBD2. The trim removed 8 bases at V and 1 base at J, leaving 10 bases unmatched. CDR1 and CDR2 (germline): MDHEN, SYDVKM. The CDR3 has 17 residues.